This T cell receptor (beta chain) was sequenced in a study of blood T cells in healthy people across ages. In germline, CDR1 is SQVTM, CDR2 ANQGSEA. This CDR3 has 13 residues. J was trimmed by 4 bases and V by 4 bases; bases with no gene match: 4. This clonotype was seen many times. Its antigen remains unknown. Study-level findings and limits: Considered underestimates were the diversity estimates obtained from one million T cells.

It was with a sample-barcoded 5' primer and a J-beta primer mix that a second PCR of roughly 6 to 12 cycles was run. TCRdb called the 5' RACE reads again in MiXCR, with one record for every CDR3 protein. The data show 1.5 million to 2 million distinct CDR3 sequences, approximately 30% seen once. Source material: blood. This receptor was obtained from a woman aged 25 to 39 in good health. The V gene is TRBV29-1, the J gene TRBJ2-7, with TRBD1 identical over 10 bases. CDR3 in DNA: TGCAGCGTTGTTCGGACAGGGGGATACGAGCAGTACTTC. It yields the protein CSVVRTGGYEQYF.